This TCR beta chain was documented in a study of post-analysis software for immune sequencing data. Study-wide background: Disease trajectories encompassed relapsing-remitting, secondary progressive and progressive-relapsing multiple sclerosis. Study observations and caveats: Multiple sclerosis was associated with a significant reduction in normalized Chao1 diversity relative to controls. The F measure placed samples prepared in the same batch into strongly shared clusters.

A few counts support this clonotype. Its specificity is unknown. Included in the TCR beta cDNA libraries were unique molecular identifiers. The T cell input of about 0.85 to 10 million gave roughly 0.5 million cDNA molecules. MiXCR was run by TCRdb on the PCR reads, yielding one entry per CDR3 protein. The sample yields hundreds of thousands of distinct CDR3 sequences, 25% to 30% seen once. The sequenced material came from blood. This sequence was found in a girl under 18 with multiple sclerosis.

The CDR3 DNA reads as TGTGCCAGCAGTTTCGGGAGGTCTGGGGAGACCCAGTACTTC. Its protein is CASSFGRSGETQYF. The chain couples TRBV28 to TRBJ2-7; TRBD2 agrees at 7 bases. Matching the DNA end better, TRBJ2-5 makes the J call doubtful. CDR1 and CDR2 from the germline V gene are MDHEN and SYDVKM. There are 14 residues in the CDR3.